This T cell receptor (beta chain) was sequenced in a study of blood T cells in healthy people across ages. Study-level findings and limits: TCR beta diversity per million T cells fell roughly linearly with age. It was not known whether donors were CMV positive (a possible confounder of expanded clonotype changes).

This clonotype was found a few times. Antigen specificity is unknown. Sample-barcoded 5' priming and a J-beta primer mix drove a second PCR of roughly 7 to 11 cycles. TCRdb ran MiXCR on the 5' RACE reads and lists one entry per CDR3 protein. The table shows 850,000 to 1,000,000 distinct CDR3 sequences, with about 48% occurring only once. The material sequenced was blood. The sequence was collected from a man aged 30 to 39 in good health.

DNA of the CDR3: TGTGCCAGCAGGGAGGCTGGGGCCAACGTCCTGACTTTC. Translated, it gives CASREAGANVLTF. The chain joins TRBV6-1 to TRBJ2-6; D possibly corresponds to TRBD2 (5 bases). The CDR3 contains 13 residues. From germline, CDR1 is MNHNS and CDR2 SASEGT. V was shortened by 6 bases and J by 2 bases, with 5 bases between the two germline ends.